The clone carrying this TCR beta chain was observed a single time. Trimming pared 7 bases from V and 7 bases from J, leaving 10 bases between. Germline CDR1 is SEHNR and CDR2 is FQNEAQ (reference sequence). This CDR3 has 12 amino acids. This entry belongs to a study of identical twins. TCRdb re-called the 5' RACE reads through MiXCR, storing one row per CDR3 protein. The table has more than 600,000 distinct CDR3 sequences, over 15% seen once. The same sample was also used in a study of T cells expressing NK-cell markers. As reported in that work: From sorted CD3+CD56+NKG2C+, CD3+CD56+NKG2C- and CD3+CD56-NKG2C+ T cells came the TCR beta repertoires.

The genes are TRBV7-9 and TRBJ2-2; D unresolved. This TCR was recovered from a young woman in good health. The sample consisted of PBMCs. In DNA form, the CDR3 reads TGTGCCAGCATCCACCTAAGCGGGGAGCTGTTTTTT. Protein sequence: CASIHLSGELFF.